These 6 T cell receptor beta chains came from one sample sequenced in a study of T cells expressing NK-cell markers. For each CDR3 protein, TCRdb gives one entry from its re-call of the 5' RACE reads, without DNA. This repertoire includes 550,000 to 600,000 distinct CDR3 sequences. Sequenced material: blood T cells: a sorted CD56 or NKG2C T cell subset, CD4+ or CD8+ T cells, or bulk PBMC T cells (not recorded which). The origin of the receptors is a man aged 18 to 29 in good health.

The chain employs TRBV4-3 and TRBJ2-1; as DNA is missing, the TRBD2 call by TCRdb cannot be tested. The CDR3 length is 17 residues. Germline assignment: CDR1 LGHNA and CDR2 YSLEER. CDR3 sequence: CASSPGTSGSRSSEQFF.

CDR3 protein: CASSVGGLAGEQFF. This rearrangement joins TRBV7-2 to TRBJ2-1; there is no DNA to check the TCRdb D call of TRBD2. There are 14 residues in the CDR3. CDR1 is SGHTA and CDR2 is FQGNSA in the germline V gene.

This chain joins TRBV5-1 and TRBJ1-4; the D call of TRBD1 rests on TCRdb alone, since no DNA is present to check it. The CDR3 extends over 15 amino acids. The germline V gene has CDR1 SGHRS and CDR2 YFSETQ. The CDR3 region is CASSLQGVNREKLFF.

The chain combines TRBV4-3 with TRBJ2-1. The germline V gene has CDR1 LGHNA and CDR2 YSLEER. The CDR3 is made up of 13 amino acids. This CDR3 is CASSQGVYNEQFF.

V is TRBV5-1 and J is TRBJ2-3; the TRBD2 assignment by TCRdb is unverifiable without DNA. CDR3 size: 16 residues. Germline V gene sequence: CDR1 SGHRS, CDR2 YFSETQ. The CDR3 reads CASTLRLSGSTDTQYF.

The CDR3 sequence is CASSFRLAGGQETQYF. The chain uses TRBV10-2 and TRBJ2-5; TCRdb designates TRBD2, a call that cannot be tested without DNA. Germline CDR1 reads WSHSY; CDR2 reads SAAADI. There are 16 residues in the CDR3.